This entry features one T cell receptor beta chain sequence. The target antigen is unknown. Original data processing: ImmunoSEQ output lacked quality scores and full-length reads, limiting matched filtering. TCRdb's copy holds only in-frame clones and misses some; the assay was immunoSEQ multiplex PCR. That table is the source of V, J and clone size, and D and trimming were worked out from the DNA. The data show a few million clones, approximately 95% seen once. This record belongs to a study of shared clonotypes between healthy human individuals. Findings and caveats of the study: Depth of sequencing was expected to influence donor clonotype sharing.

Trimming removed 5 bases at V and 8 bases at J, with 13 bases between. From germline, CDR1 is SGHTA and CDR2 FQGNSA. The CDR3 has 13 residues. Sequenced: naive CD4+ T cells from PBMCs. Subset: CD45RA+ positively selected. This TCR was sampled from a man younger than 30 in good health. Some clones in this sample may be carry-over from other donors' samples. The V call is TRBV7-2, the J call TRBJ2-4; TRBD1 is a possible D gene (5 bases). This CDR3 reads CASSLRVRDIQYF. CDR3 in DNA: TGTGCCAGCAGCCTAAGGGTCAGGGACATTCAGTACTTC.